The sequence of this T cell receptor beta chain was determined in a study of T cell changes during pregnancy in multiple sclerosis. The method was immunoSEQ multiplex PCR; TCRdb's version includes in-frame clones alone and lacks a portion of them. Of about 76,000 clones listed, approximately 93% are singletons. The germline gives CDR1 SGHDT, CDR2 YYEEEE. The CDR3 is 14 amino acids. After removal of 5 bases from V and 5 bases from J, the junction contained 1 base not matched to a gene. This clonotype originated in a female donor with multiple sclerosis, enrolled in a pregnancy study. Sequenced material: peripheral blood, taken in the second trimester of pregnancy. The chain links TRBV5-6 to TRBJ2-1, with 13 bases identical to TRBD2. CDR3 sequence (DNA): TGTGCCAGCAGGGGGACTAGCGGGGACAATGAGCAGTTCTTC. Translation gives CASRGTSGDNEQFF.